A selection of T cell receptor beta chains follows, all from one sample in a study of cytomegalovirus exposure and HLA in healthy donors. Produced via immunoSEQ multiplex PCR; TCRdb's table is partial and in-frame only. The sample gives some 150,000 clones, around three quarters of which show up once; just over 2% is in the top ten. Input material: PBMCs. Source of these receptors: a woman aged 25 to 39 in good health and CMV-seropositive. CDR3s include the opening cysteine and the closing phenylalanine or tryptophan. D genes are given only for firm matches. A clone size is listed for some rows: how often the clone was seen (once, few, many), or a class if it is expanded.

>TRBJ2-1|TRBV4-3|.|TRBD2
TGCGCCAGCAGGCCTAGCGGGGGGAATGAGCAGTTCTTC
CASRPSGGNEQFF
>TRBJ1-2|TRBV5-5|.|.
TGTGCCAGCAGCCCCGCGGACTATGGCTACACCTTC
CASSPADYGYTF
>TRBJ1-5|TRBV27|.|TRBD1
TGTGCCAGCAGTCCCTCAGGGGGGAGCAATCAGCCCCAGCATTTT
CASSPSGGSNQPQHF
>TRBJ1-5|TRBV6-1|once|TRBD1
TGTGCCAGCAGTGAGTCGGACAGGGGAGGCAATCAGCCCCAGCATTTT
CASSESDRGGNQPQHF
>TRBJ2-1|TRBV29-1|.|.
TGCAGCGACAATGGTTGGTTCTTC
CSDNGWFF
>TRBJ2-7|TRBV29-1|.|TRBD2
TGCAGCGTTGAATATGGTGGCGGGGGGACTTTATACGAGCAGTACTTC
CSVEYGGGGTLYEQYF
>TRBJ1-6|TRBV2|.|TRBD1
TGTGCCAGCAGTGAACAGGGGGCCTCCAATTCACCCCTCCACTTT
CASSEQGASNSPLHF
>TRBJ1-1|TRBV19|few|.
TGTGCCAGTAGCCTCCTAGGAGGATCTACTGAAGCTTTCTTT
CASSLLGGSTEAFF
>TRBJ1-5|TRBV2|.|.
TGTGCCAGCAGTGAAGGAGGTGCCGATCAGCCCCAGCATTTT
CASSEGGADQPQHF
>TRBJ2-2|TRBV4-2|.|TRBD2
TGTGCCAGCAGCCAAGGGCGGGGGACCGGGGAGCTGTTTTTT
CASSQGRGTGELFF
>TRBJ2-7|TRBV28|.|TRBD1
TGTGCCGTACGATCCGGGACAGCCGCCTACGTTTCGTACTTC
CAVRSGTAAYVSYF
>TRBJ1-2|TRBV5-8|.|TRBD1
TGTGCCAGCAGTCGTGGACAGGGGCCGTCTGGCTACACCTTC
CASSRGQGPSGYTF
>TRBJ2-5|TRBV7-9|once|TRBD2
TGTGCCAGCAGCTTACTGGCGGGAGAGGGAGAGACCCAGTACTTC
CASSLLAGEGETQYF
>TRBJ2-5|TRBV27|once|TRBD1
TGTGCCAGCAGTTTAAGGGACAGACTCCAAGAGACCCAGTACTTC
CASSLRDRLQETQYF
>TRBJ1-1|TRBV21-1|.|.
TGTGCCAGCCTAGGCGGACAGGGAGGGCTGGACACTGAAGCTTTCTTT
CASLGGQGGLDTEAFF
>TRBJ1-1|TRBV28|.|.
TGTGCCAGCAGTCGATATGGGGGCGGACACCTACCGTTAGAAGCTTTCTTT
CASSRYGGGHLPLEAFF
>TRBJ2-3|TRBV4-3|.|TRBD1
TGCGCCAGCAGCCAAGGCAGGGGGAGCACAGATACGCAGTATTTT
CASSQGRGSTDTQYF
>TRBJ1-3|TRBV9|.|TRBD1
TGTGCCAGCAGTGTGACAGGGACTTCTGGAAACACCATATATTTT
CASSVTGTSGNTIYF
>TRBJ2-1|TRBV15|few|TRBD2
TGTGCCACCAGCAGATGGGGACTAGACCATGAGCAGTTCTTC
CATSRWGLDHEQFF
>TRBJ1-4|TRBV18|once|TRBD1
TGTGCCAGCTCACCACGTCAGGGGGTCTCCTATGCAACTAATGAAAAACTGTTTTTT
CASSPRQGVSYATNEKLFF
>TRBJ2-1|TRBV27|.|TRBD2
TGTGCCAGCAGTTTAGATACGGGAGGTCGTGATGAGCAGTTCTTC
CASSLDTGGRDEQFF
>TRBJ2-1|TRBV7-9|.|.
TGTGCCAGCAGCCCCCAGGAAGGCCGTATTGAGCAGTTCTTC
CASSPQEGRIEQFF
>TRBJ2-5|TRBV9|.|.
TGTGCCAGCAGTTCCCCGGGGGGCCGGGAGACCCAGTACTTC
CASSSPGGRETQYF
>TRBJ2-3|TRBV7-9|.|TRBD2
TGTGCCAGCAGCGTCTGGACTAGCGGGTTAGCTAGCACAGATACGCAGTATTTT
CASSVWTSGLASTDTQYF
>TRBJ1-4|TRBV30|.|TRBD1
TGTGCCTGGAGTGTACAGAGGGGGAGCGGGACAGGGGGCTCTAATGAAAAACTGTTTTTT
CAWSVQRGSGTGGSNEKLFF
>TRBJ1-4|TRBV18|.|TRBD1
TGTGCCAGCTCACCTTCCGGGACAGGGGGATTTCTTAATGAAAAACTGTTTTTT
CASSPSGTGGFLNEKLFF
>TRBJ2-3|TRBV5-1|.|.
TGCGCCAGCAGCCGTCTCAGGGACTTTAGCACAGATACGCAGTATTTT
CASSRLRDFSTDTQYF
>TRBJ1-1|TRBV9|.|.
TGTGCCAGCAGCGTAGTAGCGGGAGGGATTGGCGAGGGCACTGAAGCTTTCTTT
CASSVVAGGIGEGTEAFF
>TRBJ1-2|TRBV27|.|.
TGTGCCAGCAGAAACAGAAACTATGGCTACACCTTC
CASRNRNYGYTF
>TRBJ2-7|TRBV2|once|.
TGTGCCAGCAGTCCCGGGACTTTCGATTACGAGCAGTACTTC
CASSPGTFDYEQYF
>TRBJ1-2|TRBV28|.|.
TGTGCCAGCAGTTGGAGGAAGGGTAGCCCGTTAGCTAACTATGGCTACACCTTC
CASSWRKGSPLANYGYTF
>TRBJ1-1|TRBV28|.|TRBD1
TGTGCCAGCACCGGGACAGGGACTGAAGCTTTCTTT
CASTGTGTEAFF
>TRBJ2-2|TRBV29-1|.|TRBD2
TGCAGCGGGACTAGATGGACCGGGGAGCTGTTTTTT
CSGTRWTGELFF
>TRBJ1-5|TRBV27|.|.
TGTGCCAGCAGTACATCACAGGGTTTTCAGCCCCAGCATTTT
CASSTSQGFQPQHF
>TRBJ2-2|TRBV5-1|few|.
TGCGCCAGCAGCTTGTTACAGGGGAACACCGGGGAGCTGTTTTTT
CASSLLQGNTGELFF
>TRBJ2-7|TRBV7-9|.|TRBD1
TGTGCCAGCAGCCTCCTGGACAGGACTTCCTACGAGCAGTACTTC
CASSLLDRTSYEQYF
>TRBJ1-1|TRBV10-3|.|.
TGTGCCATCAGTGCCGGAGAAGCCCTTTCTGAAGCTTTCTTT
CAISAGEALSEAFF
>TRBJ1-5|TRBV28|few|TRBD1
TGTGCCAGCAGGACAGGGGGTGTTCAGCCCCAGCATTTT
CASRTGGVQPQHF
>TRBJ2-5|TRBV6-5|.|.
TGTGCCAGCAGTTACGGGGGGACCGGAGGAGGGACCCAGTACTTC
CASSYGGTGGGTQYF
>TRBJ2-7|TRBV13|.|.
TGTGCCAGCAGCTTAGGGGAGGGGCGCGAGCAGTACTTC
CASSLGEGREQYF
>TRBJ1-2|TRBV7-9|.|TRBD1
TGTTCCAGCAGCTTAGACAGGGGAGGAAATGGCTACACCTTC
CSSSLDRGGNGYTF
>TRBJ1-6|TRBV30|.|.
TGTGCCTGGAGTGGTGACAGGTATAATTCACCCCTCCACTTT
CAWSGDRYNSPLHF
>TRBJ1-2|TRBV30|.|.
TGTGCCTGGAGTGTCGAGGATAATGGCTACACCTTC
CAWSVEDNGYTF
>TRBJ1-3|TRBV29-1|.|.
TGCAGCGTTGCATTAAGGGTTGACAGATTCGTATCTGGAAACACCATATATTTT
CSVALRVDRFVSGNTIYF
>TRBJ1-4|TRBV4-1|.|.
TGCGCCAGCACCTATTACTCCGGGAATAATGAAAAACTGTTTTTT
CASTYYSGNNEKLFF
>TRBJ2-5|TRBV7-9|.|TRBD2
TGTGCCAGCAGACTGAGCGGGGGGGCTTGGGAGACCCAGTACTTC
CASRLSGGAWETQYF
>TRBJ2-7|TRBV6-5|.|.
TGTGCCAGCAAAACGGGGGCCTACGAGCAGTACTTC
CASKTGAYEQYF